One and the same sample provided the 6 T cell receptor beta chains below, sequenced in a study of CD8 T cells in ankylosing spondylitis. Study-level results: A TCR beta motif of several highly homologous variants appeared characteristic of ankylosing spondylitis blood.

The antigens of these receptors remain unknown. TCRdb called the 5' RACE reads again in MiXCR, with one record for every CDR3 protein. The sample contains some 200,000 distinct CDR3 sequences, about 6.7% of which appear only once. The specimen was blood, either unsorted or a sorted T cell fraction (not recorded which). These receptors all come from a male donor with ankylosing spondylitis.

There are a few counts of this clonotype. The chain couples TRBV12-3 or TRBV12-4 to TRBJ2-5; 10 positions match TRBD2. The CDR3 length is 15 residues. V dropped 1 base and J dropped 4; count of bases not matched to a gene: 3. The CDR3 is CASSLGAGGPETQYF. The CDR3 bases are TGTGCCAGCAGTTTAGGAGCGGGGGGGCCAGAGACCCAGTACTTC.

This clonotype was seen more than once but under ten times. The chain links TRBV7-9 to TRBJ2-6; D unresolved. Trimming removed 8 bases at V and 1 base at J, with 12 bases between. Germline loops: CDR1 SEHNR, CDR2 FQNEAQ (reference sequence). The CDR3 is 15 amino acids. The CDR3 DNA is TGTGCCAGCCGCCCCGGTCCGTCTGGGGCCAACGTCCTGACTTTC. It codes for CASRPGPSGANVLTF.

Ten or more counts support this clonotype. V is TRBV7-9 and J is TRBJ1-1; 10 bases line up with TRBD1. Unmatched junction bases numbered 6, after V lost 8 bases and J lost 0 bases. CDR1 SEHNR and CDR2 FQNEAQ come from the germline V gene (reference sequence). The CDR3 runs 15 residues. This chain's CDR3 is CASVSGTGVNTEAFF. The CDR3 nucleotides read TGTGCCAGCGTATCCGGGACAGGGGTGAACACTGAAGCTTTCTTT.

This clonotype showed up many times. V gene TRBV28 combines with J gene TRBJ1-5, with D tentatively TRBD1 (5 bases). V shed 7 bases and J shed 6 bases, with 13 bases lying between them. The CDR3 sequence is 13 residues long. Germline V gene lookup returns CDR1 MDHEN and CDR2 SYDVKM. CDR3 in DNA: TGTGCCAGCACCCTGGGGGGTACTCAGCCCCAGCATTTT. Amino acid sequence: CASTLGGTQPQHF.

This clonotype was detected ten times or more. The chain carries TRBV27 and TRBJ1-1; 8 bases agree with TRBD1. With 6 bases clipped from V and 1 base from J, the junction kept 10 bases outside the gene matches. The CDR3 has 16 residues. Germline values: CDR1 MNHEY, CDR2 SMNVEV (reference sequence). CDR3 bases: TGTGCCAGCAGCAATCCGGGACAGGCTTGGAACACTGAAGCTTTCTTT. This codes for CASSNPGQAWNTEAFF.

This clonotype was recorded at least ten times. This chain links TRBV9 with TRBJ1-2; D remains unclear. The germline CDR1 and CDR2 sequences are SGDLS and YYNGEE. This CDR3 has 14 residues. V gave up 3 bases and J gave up 1 base, with 10 bases separating them. In DNA, the CDR3 is TGTGCCAGCAGCGCGCAGGCGCTTAACTATGGCTACACCTTC. Its protein is CASSAQALNYGYTF. The full variable domain, in which reference TRBV9 and TRBJ1-2 provide the parts outside the CDR3, is DSGVTQTPKHLITATGQRVTLRCSPRSGDLSVYWYQQSLDQGLQFLIQYYNGEERAKGNILERFSAQQFPDLHSELNLSSLELGDSALYFCASSAQALNYGYTFGSGTRLTVV.